This TCR beta chain was identified during a study of cytomegalovirus exposure and HLA in healthy donors. Whole-study context: Some 85 million unique TCRs, all from HLA-typed donors, were included in an early release of the data. Study outcomes and limitations: Altogether, around 160 TCR beta chains were recorded as cytomegalovirus-associated. Later analysis identified a missense DCLRE1C variant that was linked to TCR beta V- and J-gene trimming.

From germline, CDR1 is SGDLS and CDR2 YYNGEE. V gave up 3 bases and J gave up 3 bases; unmatched junction bases: 7. The CDR3 extends over 15 amino acids. The count of this clone is one. Its antigen is as yet unknown. Primers included in the PCR were 60 Vbeta and 13 Jbeta primers. Measured with immunoSEQ multiplex PCR; TCRdb has only the in-frame clones, and not every one. The repertoire has about 140,000 clones, roughly 77% of them found once; the top ten carry 2.2%. Sequences were obtained from PBMCs. The chain carries TRBV9 and TRBJ2-3; the match to TRBD1 covers 7 bases. This TCR derives from a man aged 25 to 45 in good health and CMV-seronegative. The CDR3 coding sequence is TGTGCCAGCAGCGGACCGACAGGGACAACAGATACGCAGTATTTT. As protein: CASSGPTGTTDTQYF. Variable domain in full (rest from reference TRBV9 and TRBJ2-3): DSGVTQTPKHLITATGQRVTLRCSPRSGDLSVYWYQQSLDQGLQFLIQYYNGEERAKGNILERFSAQQFPDLHSELNLSSLELGDSALYFCASSGPTGTTDTQYFGPGTRLTVL.